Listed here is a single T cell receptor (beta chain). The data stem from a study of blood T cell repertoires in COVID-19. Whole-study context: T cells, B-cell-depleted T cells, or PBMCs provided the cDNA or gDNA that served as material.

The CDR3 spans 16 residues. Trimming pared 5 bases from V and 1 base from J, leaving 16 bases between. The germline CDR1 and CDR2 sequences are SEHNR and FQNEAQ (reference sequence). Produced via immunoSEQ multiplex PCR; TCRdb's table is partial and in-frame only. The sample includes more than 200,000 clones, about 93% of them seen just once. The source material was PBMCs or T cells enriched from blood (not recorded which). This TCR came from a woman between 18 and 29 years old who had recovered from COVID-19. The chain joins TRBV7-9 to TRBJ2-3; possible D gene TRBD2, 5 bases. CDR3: CASSVTSGSGTDTQYF. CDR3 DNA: TGTGCCAGCAGCGTAACGTCGGGGTCAGGCACAGATACGCAGTATTTT. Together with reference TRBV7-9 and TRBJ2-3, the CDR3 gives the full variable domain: DTGVSQNPRHKITKRGQNVTFRCDPISEHNRLYWYRQTLGQGPEFLTYFQNEAQLEKSRLLSDRFSAERPKGSFSTLEIQRTEQGDSAMYLCASSVTSGSGTDTQYFGPGTRLTVL.